Presented here are 9 T cell receptor beta chains from one specimen sequenced in a study of blood T cell repertoires in COVID-19. The protocol was immunoSEQ multiplex PCR, while the TCRdb copy is restricted to in-frame clones and leaves out a portion. The sample shows around 300,000 clones, around 87% of them seen only once. Sequencing was performed on PBMCs or T cells enriched from blood (not recorded which). All receptors derive from a woman aged 30 to 39 who had recovered from COVID-19.

This clone was counted a single time. The chain is built from TRBV7-2 and TRBJ2-7, with 8 bases that match TRBD1. V lost 5 bases to trimming and J lost 2 bases; unmatched junction nucleotides: 20. The CDR3 runs 19 residues. Germline values: CDR1 SGHTA, CDR2 FQGNSA. The CDR3 is CASSRRQGNLSPYPYEQYF. CDR3 DNA sequence: TGTGCCAGCAGCCGGCGACAGGGGAACCTTTCGCCTTATCCCTACGAGCAGTACTTC.

V gene TRBV11-2 combines with J gene TRBJ2-3, with 9 bases identical to TRBD2. Germline values: CDR1 SGHAT, CDR2 FQNNGV. This CDR3 spans 15 amino acids. Trimming at V came to 4 bases and at J to 6 bases, leaving 8 bases not matched to a gene. The DNA of the CDR3 is TGTGCCAGCAGCTCCCTCCTAGCGGGGTTGGATACGCAGTATTTT. Protein sequence: CASSSLLAGLDTQYF.

This clone appeared a single time. V usage is TRBV7-9 and J usage is TRBJ1-3; D ambiguous. V was shortened by 2 bases and J by 0 bases, with 8 bases between the two germline ends. Germline-derived CDR1 and CDR2 are SEHNR and FQNEAQ (reference sequence). CDR3 size: 15 residues. The DNA for the CDR3 is TGTGCCAGCAGCTTACCAGCGAGCTCTGGAAACACCATATATTTT. Translation gives CASSLPASSGNTIYF.

V is TRBV5-6 and J is TRBJ1-2; 8 positions match TRBD1. Germline values: CDR1 SGHDT, CDR2 YYEEEE. Trimming at V came to 4 bases and at J to 6 bases, leaving 5 bases not matched to a gene. The CDR3 spans 13 residues. CDR3 sequence: CASSLDRGDGYTF. As DNA, the CDR3 is TGTGCCAGCAGCCTCGACAGGGGCGATGGCTACACCTTC.

This chain links TRBV11-2 with TRBJ2-7, with 8 bases fitting TRBD2. The CDR3 runs to 13 residues. Germline V gene lookup returns CDR1 SGHAT and CDR2 FQNNGV. Unmatched junction bases numbered 2, after V lost 1 base and J lost 6 bases. CDR3 protein: CASSLGLASEQYF. The CDR3 DNA reads as TGTGCCAGCAGCTTAGGACTAGCGAGCGAGCAGTACTTC.

The chain recombines TRBV27 with TRBJ1-4, with D perhaps matching TRBD1 (5 bases). Trimming cost V 6 bases and J 0 bases, with 14 bases left between them. The CDR3 totals 16 residues. Germline loops: CDR1 MNHEY, CDR2 SMNVEV (reference sequence). The CDR3 sequence is CASRRGAPATNEKLFF. DNA of the CDR3: TGTGCCAGCAGAAGGGGCGCCCCTGCAACTAATGAAAAACTGTTTTTT.

The chain is built from TRBV11-2 and TRBJ1-1; 10 bases fit TRBD1. CDR3 length: 14 residues. The V gene's germline CDR1 is SGHAT and CDR2 FQNNGV. V trimming: 0 bases; J trimming: 11 bases; junction bases outside the gene matches: 6. The CDR3 here is CASSLERGQGFAFF. The CDR3 coding sequence is TGTGCCAGCAGCTTAGAGCGGGGACAGGGGTTCGCTTTCTTT.

As for this clone: This sample includes further DNA sequences coding for the same CDR3. The CDR3 DNA sequence: TGTGCCAGCAGCCAGGGAGCCGAAGGCTACACCTTC. Its protein product is CASSQGAEGYTF. The V and J genes are TRBV3-1 (or the pseudogene TRBV3-2) and TRBJ1-2; D is undetermined. Per germline, CDR1 LGHDT and CDR2 YNNKEL (reference sequence). Trimming pared 3 bases from V and 8 bases from J, leaving 10 bases between. The CDR3 has 12 amino acids.

This chain connects TRBV12-3 or TRBV12-4 to TRBJ2-5, with D maybe TRBD1 (5 bases). This CDR3 has 13 amino acids. V was shortened by 9 bases and J by 1 base, with 12 bases between the two germline ends. The CDR3 coding sequence is TGTGCCAGTTCAAGCAGGGCCCAAGAGACCCAGTACTTC. It codes for CASSSRAQETQYF.